The rows below give T cell receptor beta chains drawn from one sample of a study of T-cell reconstitution after alpha-beta-depleted transplantation in children. TCRdb re-derived calls from the PCR reads in MiXCR, one entry per CDR3 protein. The table includes hundreds of thousands of distinct CDR3 sequences, roughly 10% detected once. Sequences were derived from PBMCs, sampled before TCRalphabeta/CD19-depleted stem cell transplant. The receptor source for this set is a child aged 2 to 10 with inherited bone marrow failure, due to receive a stem cell transplant. The CDR3 runs from the conserved cysteine through the conserved F or W. A D gene is named only where the DNA matches it firmly. A clone size is listed for some rows: how often the clone was seen (once, few, many), or a class if it is expanded.

clone_size: many; j_call: TRBJ1-5; d_call: -; v_call: TRBV28; cdr3_nt: TGTGCCAGCAGTTTATACGGAGGGCAGGGGCAGCCCCAGCATTTT; cdr3_aa: CASSLYGGQGQPQHF
clone_size: many; j_call: TRBJ1-4; d_call: -; v_call: TRBV5-1; cdr3_nt: TGCGCCAGCAGCTTGGTGTCGGTCCCTAATGAAAAACTGTTTTTT; cdr3_aa: CASSLVSVPNEKLFF
clone_size: -; j_call: TRBJ2-5; d_call: -; v_call: TRBV9; cdr3_nt: TGTGCCAGCAGCGTAGCTGGAGGTCAAGAGACCCAGTACTTC; cdr3_aa: CASSVAGGQETQYF
clone_size: -; j_call: TRBJ2-1; d_call: -; v_call: TRBV6-2/TRBV6-3; cdr3_nt: TGTGCCAGCAGCCCCGACGGGGGTGTTGAGCAGTTCTTC; cdr3_aa: CASSPDGGVEQFF
clone_size: many; j_call: TRBJ1-1; d_call: -; v_call: TRBV10-3; cdr3_nt: TGTGCCATCAGTGAGTCCCAGCCCTTAGGAATTACTGAAGCTTTCTTT; cdr3_aa: CAISESQPLGITEAFF
clone_size: many; j_call: TRBJ2-1; d_call: -; v_call: TRBV9; cdr3_nt: TGTGCCAGCAGGGGACTGGCGAACAATGAGCAGTTCTTC; cdr3_aa: CASRGLANNEQFF
clone_size: -; j_call: TRBJ1-5; d_call: -; v_call: TRBV19; cdr3_nt: TGTGCCAGTAGTATAAAGAGGCCCCAGCATTTT; cdr3_aa: CASSIKRPQHF
clone_size: -; j_call: TRBJ2-1; d_call: TRBD2; v_call: TRBV19; cdr3_nt: TGTGCCAGTAGTTACCAGGGACTAGCGGGAGGCACCCCATTCAATGAGCAGTTCTTC; cdr3_aa: CASSYQGLAGGTPFNEQFF
clone_size: many; j_call: TRBJ1-5; d_call: -; v_call: TRBV28; cdr3_nt: TGTGCCAGCAGTTTTTCGTATCAGCCCCAGCATTTT; cdr3_aa: CASSFSYQPQHF
clone_size: many; j_call: TRBJ1-2; d_call: TRBD1; v_call: TRBV4-3; cdr3_nt: TGCGCCAGCAGCCAAGACAGGGGGCACACCTATGGCTACACCTTC; cdr3_aa: CASSQDRGHTYGYTF
clone_size: many; j_call: TRBJ1-4; d_call: -; v_call: TRBV10-3; cdr3_nt: TGTGCCATCAGCCCCGGTGGAGAAGATGAAAAACTGTTTTTT; cdr3_aa: CAISPGGEDEKLFF
clone_size: -; j_call: TRBJ2-1; d_call: TRBD2; v_call: TRBV5-1; cdr3_nt: TGCGCCAGCAGCTTGGGGACTAGCGGGAGGGCTCGGGATGAGCAGTTCTTC; cdr3_aa: CASSLGTSGRARDEQFF
clone_size: -; j_call: TRBJ2-7; d_call: TRBD2; v_call: TRBV20-1; cdr3_nt: TGCAGTGCTAGACACGATAGCGGGAGGGTAACCTACGAGCAGTACTTC; cdr3_aa: CSARHDSGRVTYEQYF
clone_size: many; j_call: TRBJ2-3; d_call: -; v_call: TRBV20-1; cdr3_nt: TGCAGTGCTCGGCTCGGGAGTGTGGCAGATACGCAGTATTTT; cdr3_aa: CSARLGSVADTQYF
clone_size: many; j_call: TRBJ2-7; d_call: -; v_call: TRBV12-3/TRBV12-4; cdr3_nt: TGTGCCAGCAGTCGCAAAAGCTCCTACGAGCAGTACTTC; cdr3_aa: CASSRKSSYEQYF
clone_size: many; j_call: TRBJ2-3; d_call: TRBD2; v_call: TRBV7-9; cdr3_nt: TGTGCCAGCAGCTTAGGGGCTAGCGGCCACCCCACAGATACGCAGTATTTT; cdr3_aa: CASSLGASGHPTDTQYF
clone_size: many; j_call: TRBJ2-7; d_call: TRBD2; v_call: TRBV4-3; cdr3_nt: TGCGCCAGCAGCCAAGATCGCGCTACTAGCGGCTACGAGCAGTACTTC; cdr3_aa: CASSQDRATSGYEQYF
clone_size: -; j_call: TRBJ2-5; d_call: -; v_call: TRBV4-3; cdr3_nt: TGCGCCAGCAGCCAAGACTCGAGACATAAAGAGACCCAGTACTTC; cdr3_aa: CASSQDSRHKETQYF
clone_size: -; j_call: TRBJ2-1; d_call: TRBD2; v_call: TRBV27; cdr3_nt: TGTGCCAGCAGTGCGTCCGGGACTAGCGGTCTTAGTTCCTACAATGAGCAGTTCTTC; cdr3_aa: CASSASGTSGLSSYNEQFF
clone_size: many; j_call: TRBJ2-1; d_call: -; v_call: TRBV6-1; cdr3_nt: TGTGCCAGCAGCCTCAACCCCCGGGGACGGTACAATGAGCAGTTCTTC; cdr3_aa: CASSLNPRGRYNEQFF
clone_size: many; j_call: TRBJ1-1; d_call: -; v_call: TRBV29-1; cdr3_nt: TGCAGCGTTAGTCGGTTTCGGGATGAAGCTTTCTTT; cdr3_aa: CSVSRFRDEAFF
clone_size: few; j_call: TRBJ2-3; d_call: -; v_call: TRBV11-2; cdr3_nt: TGTGCCAGCAGCCCAGGGCGGGGAGATACGCAGTATTTT; cdr3_aa: CASSPGRGDTQYF
clone_size: few; j_call: TRBJ2-7; d_call: TRBD2; v_call: TRBV20-1; cdr3_nt: TGCAGTGCTACAGGGACTAGCGGGAGTTTCTCCTACGAGCAGTACTTC; cdr3_aa: CSATGTSGSFSYEQYF
clone_size: many; j_call: TRBJ2-7; d_call: -; v_call: TRBV13; cdr3_nt: TGTGCCAGCAGCTTAGTCCCAGGAGAGCAGTACTTC; cdr3_aa: CASSLVPGEQYF
clone_size: many; j_call: TRBJ1-4; d_call: -; v_call: TRBV15; cdr3_nt: TGTGCCACCAGCAGAGCGGGACAAGCTAATGAAAAACTGTTTTTT; cdr3_aa: CATSRAGQANEKLFF
clone_size: many; j_call: TRBJ2-2; d_call: -; v_call: TRBV15; cdr3_nt: TGTGCCACCAGCTACCCCGGGGAGACATGGACCGGGGAGCTGTTTTTT; cdr3_aa: CATSYPGETWTGELFF
clone_size: -; j_call: TRBJ2-7; d_call: TRBD2; v_call: TRBV7-9; cdr3_nt: TGTGCCAGCAGCTACTCGTGGGGTAGCGGGACCTACGAGCAGTACTTC; cdr3_aa: CASSYSWGSGTYEQYF
clone_size: many; j_call: TRBJ1-2; d_call: -; v_call: TRBV20-1; cdr3_nt: TGCAGTGCTAGAGATCTGGGTTTAGTCTATGGCTACACCTTC; cdr3_aa: CSARDLGLVYGYTF